This TCR beta chain appears in the sequencing data of a study of blood T cell repertoires in COVID-19. Study overall: PBMCs, B-cell-depleted T cells, or T cells provided the cDNA or gDNA that made up the material.

Authors' analysis steps: The assay estimated nucleated cells by amplifying reference gene primers. Measured with immunoSEQ multiplex PCR; TCRdb has only the in-frame clones, and not every one. V and J calls and clone size come straight from that table; D and trimming were deduced from the DNA. The sample records 200,000 to 250,000 clones, roughly 88% being singletons. This clone was counted a few times. The CDR3 covers 14 residues. V was shortened by 0 bases and J by 4 bases, with 5 bases between the two germline ends. CDR1 is SGDLS and CDR2 is YYNGEE in the germline V gene. Participant age was about 18 to 95 years, and participants resided in about two dozen US areas. Grouping used clinical history reported by participants in a survey and questionnaire.

The sequenced sample consisted of PBMCs or T cells enriched from blood (not recorded which). The clonotype was recovered from a woman in her fifties or sixties who had recovered from COVID-19. The chain is built from TRBV9 and TRBJ1-6; no definite D call. The CDR3 nucleotides read TGTGCCAGCAGCGTAGCAGAATATAATTCACCCCTCCACTTT. It is translated as CASSVAEYNSPLHF. Filled out from reference TRBV9 and TRBJ1-6, the complete variable domain reads DSGVTQTPKHLITATGQRVTLRCSPRSGDLSVYWYQQSLDQGLQFLIQYYNGEERAKGNILERFSAQQFPDLHSELNLSSLELGDSALYFCASSVAEYNSPLHFGNGTRLTVT.